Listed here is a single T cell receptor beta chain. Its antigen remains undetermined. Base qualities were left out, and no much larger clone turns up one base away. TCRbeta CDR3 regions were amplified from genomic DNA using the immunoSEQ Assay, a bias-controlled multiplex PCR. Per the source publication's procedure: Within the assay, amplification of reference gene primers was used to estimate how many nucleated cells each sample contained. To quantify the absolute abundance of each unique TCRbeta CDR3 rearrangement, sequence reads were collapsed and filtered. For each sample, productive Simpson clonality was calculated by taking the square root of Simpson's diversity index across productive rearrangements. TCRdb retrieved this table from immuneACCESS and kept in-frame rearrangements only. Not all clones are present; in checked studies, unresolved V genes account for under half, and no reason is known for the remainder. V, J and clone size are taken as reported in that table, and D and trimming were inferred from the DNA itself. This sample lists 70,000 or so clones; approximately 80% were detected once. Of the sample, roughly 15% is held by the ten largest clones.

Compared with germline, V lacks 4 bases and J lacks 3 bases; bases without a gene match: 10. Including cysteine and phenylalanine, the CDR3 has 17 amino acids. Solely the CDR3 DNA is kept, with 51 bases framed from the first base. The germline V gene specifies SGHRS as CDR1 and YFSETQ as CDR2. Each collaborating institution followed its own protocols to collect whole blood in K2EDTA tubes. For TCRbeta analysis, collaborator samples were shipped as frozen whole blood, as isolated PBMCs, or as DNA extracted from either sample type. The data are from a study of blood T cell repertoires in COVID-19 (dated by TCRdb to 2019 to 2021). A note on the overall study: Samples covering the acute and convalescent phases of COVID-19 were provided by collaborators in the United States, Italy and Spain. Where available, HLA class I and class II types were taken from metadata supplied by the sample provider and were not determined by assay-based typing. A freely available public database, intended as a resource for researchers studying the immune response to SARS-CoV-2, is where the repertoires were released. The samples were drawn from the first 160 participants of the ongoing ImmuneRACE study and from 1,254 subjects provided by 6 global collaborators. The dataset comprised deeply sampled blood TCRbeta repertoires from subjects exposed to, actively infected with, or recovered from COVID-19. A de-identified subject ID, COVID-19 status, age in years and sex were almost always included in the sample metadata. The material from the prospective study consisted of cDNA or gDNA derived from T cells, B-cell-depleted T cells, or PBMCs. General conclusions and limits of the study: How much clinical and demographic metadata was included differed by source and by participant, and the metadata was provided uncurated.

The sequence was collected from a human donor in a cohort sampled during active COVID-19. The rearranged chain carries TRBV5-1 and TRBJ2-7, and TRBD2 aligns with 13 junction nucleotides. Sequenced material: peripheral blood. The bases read TGCGCCAGCAGCCCTCGGACTAGCGGGGGCCTTAGCTACGAGCAGTACTTC. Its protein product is CASSPRTSGGLSYEQYF. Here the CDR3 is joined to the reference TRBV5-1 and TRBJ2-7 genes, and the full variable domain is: KAGVTQTPRYLIKTRGQQVTLSCSPISGHRSVSWYQQTPGQGLQFLFEYFSETQRNKGNFPGRFSGRQFSNSRSEMNVSTLELGDSALYLCASSPRTSGGLSYEQYFGPGTRLTVT.